The 12 T cell receptor beta chains given below trace back to one sample, sequenced in a study of T cell responses to AZD1222 COVID-19 vaccine. The repertoire was sequenced with immunoSEQ multiplex PCR; TCRdb's copy has only in-frame clones and lacks some. The sample contains 30,000 to 35,000 clones, about 80% of which appear only once. The input for sequencing was peripheral blood, taken 28 days after the second AZD1222 dose. These receptors were taken from an adult who received the AZD1222 COVID-19 vaccine.

The chain joins TRBV7-2 to TRBJ2-3, with D possibly TRBD2 on 7 matching bases. Germline assignment: CDR1 SGHTA and CDR2 FQGNSA. V gave up 2 bases and J gave up 5 bases, with 20 bases separating them. CDR3 length: 17 residues. For the CDR3, the DNA is TGTGCCAGCAGCTTAATGGGTGGGGGGGCAAGGATAGATACGCAGTATTTT. It codes for CASSLMGGGARIDTQYF.

V usage is TRBV6-5 and J usage is TRBJ2-7; maybe TRBD2 (7 bases). The germline V and J ends were trimmed by 3 bases and 4 bases, with 19 bases remaining between them. The CDR3 spans 16 residues. Germline values: CDR1 MNHEY, CDR2 SVGAGI. The CDR3 region is CASSYGGQRGQYEQYF. The CDR3, as DNA: TGTGCCAGCAGTTATGGCGGACAGCGGGGACAATACGAGCAGTACTTC.

The rearrangement uses TRBV7-3 and TRBJ2-1; 14 bases line up with TRBD2. Germline V CDR1 and CDR2: SGHTA, FQGTGA. V shed 3 bases and J 7 bases; nucleotides not matched to a gene: 11. The CDR3 is 18 amino acids. The CDR3 DNA sequence: TGTGCCAGCAGCTTTGGTACCGGGACTAGCGGGAGTAAGAATGAGCAGTTCTTC. It translates to CASSFGTGTSGSKNEQFF. The whole variable domain, remainder taken from reference TRBV7-3 and TRBJ2-1, is GAGVSQTPSNKVTEKGKYVELRCDPISGHTALYWYRQSLGQGPEFLIYFQGTGAADDSGLPNDRFFAVRPEGSVSTLKIQRTERGDSAVYLCASSFGTGTSGSKNEQFFGPGTRLTVL.

This rearrangement joins TRBV19 to TRBJ1-2, with D possibly TRBD1 on 6 matching bases. Trimming left V 7 bases short and J 5 bases short, with 14 bases between. This CDR3 region has 13 residues. Germline V gene data show CDR1 as LNHDA and CDR2 as SQIVND (reference sequence). For the CDR3, the DNA is TGTGCCAGTACGGTGGGGGCGGAGTATGGCTACACCTTC. It is translated as CASTVGAEYGYTF.

The V call is TRBV11-3, the J call TRBJ1-2, with D possibly matching TRBD1 (6 bases). V gave up 1 base and J gave up 6 bases, with 12 bases separating them. Germline CDR1 is SGHNT and CDR2 is YENEEA. This CDR3 has 14 residues. CDR3 region: CASSLGPAGDGYTF. The CDR3 DNA reads as TGTGCCAGCAGCTTAGGTCCCGCAGGGGATGGCTACACCTTC.

The V call is TRBV30, the J call TRBJ1-1, with 7 bases that match TRBD1. Trimming cost V 3 bases and J 2 bases; bases outside gene matches: 3. Germline assignment: CDR1 GTSNPN and CDR2 SVGIG (reference sequence). The CDR3 covers 13 residues. The CDR3 protein is CAWSRQGNTEAFF. The CDR3 DNA follows: TGTGCCTGGAGCCGACAGGGTAACACTGAAGCTTTCTTT.

This clone was counted a few times. The CDR3 loop is CASSSWLPDRFTDTQYF. CDR3 nucleotide sequence: TGTGCCAGCAGCTCATGGTTACCCGACAGATTCACAGATACGCAGTATTTT. The genes are TRBV11-3 and TRBJ2-3; the D gene is possibly TRBD1 (5 bases). The CDR3 runs 17 residues. Germline V CDR1 and CDR2: SGHNT, YENEEA. Trimming shortened V by 4 bases and J by 2 bases, and 19 bases separated the two germline ends.

This sequence joins TRBV10-3 and TRBJ1-5; a weak D match, TRBD1 (5 bases). Germline CDR1 and CDR2: ENHRY and SYGVKD. Trimming shortened V by 10 bases and J by 7 bases, and 23 bases separated the two germline ends. The CDR3 has 15 amino acids. Here the CDR3 DNA reads TGTGCCACTCGCGAGGGTGTAGGTCAGGGACAGCCCCAGCATTTT. Amino acid sequence: CATREGVGQGQPQHF.

The chain has TRBV6-4 and TRBJ2-3; D is undetermined. The CDR3 is 13 residues long. The V and J ends lost 0 bases and 2 bases respectively, with 3 bases between them. The germline gives CDR1 MRHNA, CDR2 SNTAGT. For the CDR3, the DNA is TGTGCCAGCAGTGACTCTGACACAGATACGCAGTATTTT. This translates into CASSDSDTDTQYF.

The V call is TRBV19, the J call TRBJ1-6; no reliable D call. Trimming cost V 11 bases and J 6 bases, with 11 bases left between them. CDR3 length: 12 amino acids. CDR1 and CDR2 (germline): LNHDA, SQIVND (reference sequence). The CDR3 region has the DNA TGTGCCGTATCGGACCCTAATTCACCCCTCCACTTT. Translated, it gives CAVSDPNSPLHF.

This clone was picked up a small number of times. The chain couples TRBV10-1 to TRBJ1-2; no reliable D call. V was trimmed by 2 bases and J by 0 bases, leaving 4 bases between them. CDR1 and CDR2 (germline): WNHNN, SYGVQD (reference sequence). The CDR3 has 13 amino acids. In DNA form, the CDR3 reads TGCGCCAGCAGTGAGGACGCTAACTATGGCTACACCTTC. Translation: CASSEDANYGYTF.

This clone was observed a single time. The chain employs TRBV24-1 and TRBJ2-2, with D uncertain. The germline V gene has CDR1 KGHDR and CDR2 SFDVKD. Trimming took off 5 bases at V and 3 bases at J, with 9 bases between the two ends. This CDR3 contains 14 residues. Written as DNA, the CDR3 is TGTGCCACCAGTGGCAGGAGTTACACCGGGGAGCTGTTTTTT. This gives the protein CATSGRSYTGELFF.